This is a list of T cell receptor beta chains from one sample in a study of shared clonotypes between healthy human individuals. Data came from immunoSEQ multiplex PCR; TCRdb stores just in-frame clones and leaves some out. This table holds 2 million to 3 million clones, 93% found once. What was sequenced was naive CD4+ T cells from PBMCs. Receptor source: a man between 18 and 29 years old in good health. Some clones in this sample may be carry-over from other donors' samples. CDR3s leave out the opening cysteine and the closing phenylalanine or tryptophan. Each record gives: V gene, J gene, D gene, CDR3 protein. D genes are given only for firm matches.

v_gene: TRBV9; j_gene: TRBJ1-3; d_gene: NA; CDR3aa: ASSVEGGAGNTIY
v_gene: TRBV11-2; j_gene: TRBJ1-1; d_gene: NA; CDR3aa: ASSREGTTEAF
v_gene: TRBV30; j_gene: TRBJ1-2; d_gene: NA; CDR3aa: AWRPIGSGYGYT
v_gene: TRBV6-1; j_gene: TRBJ2-5; d_gene: TRBD2; CDR3aa: ASSGGLAGASETQY
v_gene: TRBV10-3; j_gene: TRBJ2-7; d_gene: NA; CDR3aa: AISDRAPRTYEQY
v_gene: TRBV5-1; j_gene: TRBJ2-7; d_gene: NA; CDR3aa: ASSFFRGSGAGAYEQY
v_gene: TRBV29-1; j_gene: TRBJ2-3; d_gene: NA; CDR3aa: SASAPDTQY
v_gene: TRBV9; j_gene: TRBJ1-2; d_gene: NA; CDR3aa: ASSGSWGVGGYT
v_gene: TRBV6-6; j_gene: TRBJ2-2; d_gene: NA; CDR3aa: ASSYSRNTGELF
v_gene: TRBV27; j_gene: TRBJ1-3; d_gene: NA; CDR3aa: ASSLRWPAEEAGNTIY
v_gene: TRBV7-2; j_gene: TRBJ2-1; d_gene: TRBD2; CDR3aa: ASSYRLAGGDEQF
v_gene: TRBV7-2; j_gene: TRBJ2-2; d_gene: NA; CDR3aa: ASSLATSVSNTGELF
v_gene: TRBV9; j_gene: TRBJ2-1; d_gene: TRBD2; CDR3aa: ASSVGAGVHNEQF
v_gene: TRBV14; j_gene: TRBJ2-1; d_gene: NA; CDR3aa: ASSLMDFYNEQF
v_gene: TRBV18; j_gene: TRBJ1-4; d_gene: TRBD1; CDR3aa: ASSPTLPGQGNEKLF
v_gene: TRBV4-1; j_gene: TRBJ2-3; d_gene: NA; CDR3aa: ASSQGSATDTQY
v_gene: TRBV2; j_gene: TRBJ2-2; d_gene: NA; CDR3aa: ASSVFSGGANTGELF
v_gene: TRBV28; j_gene: TRBJ2-4; d_gene: TRBD2; CDR3aa: ASSPHGGGMRVTKNIQY
v_gene: TRBV14; j_gene: TRBJ2-7; d_gene: NA; CDR3aa: ASSPRPGHDYEQY
v_gene: TRBV7-6; j_gene: TRBJ2-5; d_gene: NA; CDR3aa: ASSLRGQGETQY
v_gene: TRBV19; j_gene: TRBJ2-3; d_gene: NA; CDR3aa: ASKQESTDTQY
v_gene: TRBV4-1; j_gene: NA; d_gene: TRBD2; CDR3aa: ASSQEVAGVFYEQY
v_gene: TRBV27; j_gene: TRBJ1-5; d_gene: NA; CDR3aa: ASSLKATTGSWGQPQH
v_gene: TRBV27; j_gene: TRBJ2-5; d_gene: NA; CDR3aa: ASSRRARETQY
v_gene: TRBV30; j_gene: TRBJ2-2; d_gene: TRBD2; CDR3aa: AWAGAGELF
v_gene: TRBV27; j_gene: TRBJ2-5; d_gene: NA; CDR3aa: ASGDQETQY
v_gene: TRBV6-1; j_gene: TRBJ1-4; d_gene: TRBD1; CDR3aa: ASRTRDSYNEKLF
v_gene: TRBV19; j_gene: TRBJ2-7; d_gene: TRBD1; CDR3aa: ASSIGQGAYEQY
v_gene: TRBV7-3; j_gene: TRBJ2-3; d_gene: TRBD1; CDR3aa: ASSYRDRDTQY
v_gene: TRBV6-1; j_gene: TRBJ1-1; d_gene: NA; CDR3aa: ASHISSGTEAF
v_gene: TRBV7-2; j_gene: TRBJ2-3; d_gene: NA; CDR3aa: ASSLLGVRGTDTQY
v_gene: TRBV6-1; j_gene: TRBJ1-4; d_gene: TRBD1; CDR3aa: ASETGGTGVEKLF
v_gene: TRBV7-2; j_gene: TRBJ1-2; d_gene: NA; CDR3aa: ASSLLGLYGYT
v_gene: TRBV10-3; j_gene: TRBJ2-7; d_gene: TRBD2; CDR3aa: AISDVASGTYEQY
v_gene: TRBV5-1; j_gene: TRBJ2-3; d_gene: NA; CDR3aa: ASSLPGSSTDTQY
v_gene: TRBV30; j_gene: TRBJ2-7; d_gene: NA; CDR3aa: AWSPRDEQY
v_gene: TRBV7-3; j_gene: TRBJ2-3; d_gene: TRBD2; CDR3aa: ASSSGLAGGTDTQY
v_gene: TRBV10-3; j_gene: TRBJ2-4; d_gene: TRBD2; CDR3aa: AISESMGAGGLTNIQY
v_gene: TRBV27; j_gene: TRBJ2-3; d_gene: TRBD1; CDR3aa: ASQGQVGRRFADTQY